Sequencing of this T cell receptor beta chain was carried out in a study of read filtering for tumor transcriptome and immune sequencing. General study findings and limits: IR-seq and RNA-seq agreed better without single-read clonotypes. About 81.9% of IR-seq clonotypes had a single read, yet these held around 4% of reads.

This clonotype showed up many times. Its antigen is unidentified. The library was built from roughly 400 ng RNA with molecular barcoded adaptors for alpha/delta and beta/gamma chains. MiXCR was run by TCRdb on the reads, yielding one entry per CDR3 protein. Counted here are 50,000 or so distinct CDR3 sequences, roughly 18% occurring once; the ten biggest clones make up approximately 15%. This receptor was identified in a donor aged 40 or older with multiple myeloma. Specimen: a population of CD138-negative cells sorted from bone marrow.

CDR3 nucleotide sequence: TGTGCCAGTCCTTTGCGGGGGGCCGATGAGCAGTTCTTC. Encoded protein: CASPLRGADEQFF. The chain recombines TRBV7-9 with TRBJ2-1, with 8 bases aligning to TRBD2. Germline-derived CDR1 and CDR2 are SEHNR and FQNEAQ (reference sequence). The CDR3 consists of 13 residues. V dropped 9 bases and J dropped 8; count of bases not matched to a gene: 9. The variable domain in full, completed from reference TRBV7-9 and TRBJ2-1, reads DTGVSQNPRHKITKRGQNVTFRCDPISEHNRLYWYRQTLGQGPEFLTYFQNEAQLEKSRLLSDRFSAERPKGSFSTLEIQRTEQGDSAMYLCASPLRGADEQFFGPGTRLTVL.